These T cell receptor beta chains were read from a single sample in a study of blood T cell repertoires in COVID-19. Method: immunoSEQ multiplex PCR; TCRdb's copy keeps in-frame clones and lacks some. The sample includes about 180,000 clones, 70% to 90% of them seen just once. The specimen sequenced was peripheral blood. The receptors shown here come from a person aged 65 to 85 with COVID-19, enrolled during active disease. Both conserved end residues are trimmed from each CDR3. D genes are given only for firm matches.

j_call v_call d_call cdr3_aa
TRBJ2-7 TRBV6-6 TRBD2 ASRVLAGGPYEQY
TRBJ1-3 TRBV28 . ASSFPDSLLPTTSGNTIY
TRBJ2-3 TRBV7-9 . ASSPRGGTDTQY
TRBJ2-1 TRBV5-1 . ASSHGHDYNEQF
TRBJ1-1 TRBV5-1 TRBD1 ASCPGTGGGRTEAF
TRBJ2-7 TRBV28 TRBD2 ASRQGTSGGDSYEQY
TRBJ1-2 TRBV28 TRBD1 ASSLDRGGGYT
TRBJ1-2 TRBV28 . ASRVTGHYGYT
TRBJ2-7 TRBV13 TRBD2 ASSLYIGTSVHEQY
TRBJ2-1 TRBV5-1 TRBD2 ASSLSGLAGPNEQF
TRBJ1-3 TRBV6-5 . ATGLDFSGNTIY
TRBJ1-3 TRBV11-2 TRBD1 ASSDDAGRGYYTIY
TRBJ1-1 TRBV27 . ASSPTPGRGENEAF
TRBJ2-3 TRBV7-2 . ASSTGTLRGTQY
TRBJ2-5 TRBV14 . ASSQDRLETQY
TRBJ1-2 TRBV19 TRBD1 ASTAFLQGARGDGYT
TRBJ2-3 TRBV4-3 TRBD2 ASSHGGRAVGTQY
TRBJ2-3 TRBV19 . ASSIDQGTDTQY
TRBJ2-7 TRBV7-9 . ASSSQGLYEQY
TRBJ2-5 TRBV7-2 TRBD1 ASSLETGNGETQY
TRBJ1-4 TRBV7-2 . ASSPQTAEGEKLF
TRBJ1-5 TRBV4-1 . ASSQGTGDQPQH